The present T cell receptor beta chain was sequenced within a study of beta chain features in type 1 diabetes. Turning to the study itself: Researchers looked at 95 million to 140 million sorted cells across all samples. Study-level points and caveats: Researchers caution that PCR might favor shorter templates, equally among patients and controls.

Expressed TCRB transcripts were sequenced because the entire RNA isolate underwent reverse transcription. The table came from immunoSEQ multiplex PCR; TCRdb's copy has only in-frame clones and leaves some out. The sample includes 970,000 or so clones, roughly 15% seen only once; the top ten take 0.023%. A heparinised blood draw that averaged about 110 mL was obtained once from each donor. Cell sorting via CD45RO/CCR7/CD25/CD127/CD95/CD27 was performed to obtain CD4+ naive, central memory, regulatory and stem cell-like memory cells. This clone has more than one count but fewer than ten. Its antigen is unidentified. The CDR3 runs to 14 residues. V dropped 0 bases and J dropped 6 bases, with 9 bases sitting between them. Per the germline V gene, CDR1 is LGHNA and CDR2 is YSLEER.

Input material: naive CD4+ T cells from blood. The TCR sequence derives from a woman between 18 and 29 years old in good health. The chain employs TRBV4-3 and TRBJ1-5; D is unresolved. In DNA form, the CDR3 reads TGCGCCAGCAGCCAAGATACGAGCCCTCAGCCCCAGCATTTT. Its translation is CASSQDTSPQPQHF.